The 13 T cell receptor beta chains given below trace back to one sample, sequenced in a study of identical twins. TCRdb re-called the 5' RACE reads with MiXCR, one entry per CDR3 protein. The profile shows 350,000 to 500,000 distinct CDR3 sequences, under 20% of them singletons. Sequencing was carried out using naive T cells sorted from blood. These receptors were collected from a man over 45 in good health.

This clonotype was counted ten times or more. The V gene is TRBV5-6, the J gene TRBJ2-7; weak D call: TRBD1 (5 bases). V shed 0 bases and J shed 1 base, with 14 bases lying between them. Germline CDR1 and CDR2: SGHDT and YYEEEE. This CDR3 contains 16 residues. CDR3 region: CASSLARRAYSYEQYF. The CDR3 DNA sequence: TGTGCCAGCAGCTTGGCTCGCAGGGCGTATTCCTACGAGCAGTACTTC.

This clonotype was detected ten times or more. The V and J genes are TRBV3-1 and TRBJ2-7; D remains unclear. CDR1 and CDR2 (germline): LGHDT, YNNKEL (reference sequence). Trimming took off 1 base at V and 6 bases at J, with 4 bases between the two ends. The CDR3 is 11 residues long. This CDR3 is CASSQGTEQYF. The CDR3 DNA follows: TGTGCCAGCAGCCAAGGGACCGAGCAGTACTTC.

The chain recombines TRBV5-6 with TRBJ2-7, with 7 bases fitting TRBD1. The J segment lost 6 bases and the V segment lost 5 bases, leaving 8 bases of the junction unmatched. CDR1 is SGHDT, CDR2 YYEEEE, per germline. CDR3 length: 13 residues. CDR3 sequence reads: CASRQGDPGEQYF. The DNA of the CDR3 is TGTGCCAGCAGGCAGGGGGACCCCGGCGAGCAGTACTTC.

The chain is built from TRBV12-3 or TRBV12-4 and TRBJ2-1; no clear D. The CDR3 is made up of 16 amino acids. V lost 6 bases to trimming and J lost 4 bases, with 19 bases between them. This CDR3 is CASRKPWGSVYNEQFF. The CDR3 DNA is TGTGCCAGCAGGAAGCCCTGGGGAAGCGTTTACAATGAGCAGTTCTTC.

This clonotype has ten or more counts. As DNA, the CDR3 is TGTGCCAGCAGCTTGGGCGGGAGGGCGAGCATTCAGTACTTC. It is translated as CASSLGGRASIQYF. V is TRBV7-2 and J is TRBJ2-4, with 9 bases fitting TRBD2. J was trimmed by 9 bases and V by 3 bases; bases with no gene match: 6. The germline CDR1 and CDR2 sequences are SGHTA and FQGNSA. The CDR3 loop spans 14 amino acids.

The chain couples TRBV7-8 to TRBJ2-2; 9 bases are shared with TRBD2. The CDR3 spans 16 residues. Germline CDR1 is SGHVS and CDR2 is FQNEAQ. J gave up 3 bases and V 6 bases, and 8 bases lay outside the gene matches. The CDR3 is CASRRSRTSDTGELFF. The CDR3 region has the DNA TGTGCCAGCAGACGTTCGAGGACTAGCGACACCGGGGAGCTGTTTTTT.

This clonotype has ten or more counts. V gene TRBV6-1 combines with J gene TRBJ2-3, with TRBD1 matching 8 bases. V lost 7 bases to trimming and J lost 2 bases; unmatched junction nucleotides: 2. The germline CDR1 and CDR2 sequences are MNHNS and SASEGT. The CDR3 has 13 residues. CDR3 residues: CASTTGATDTQYF. As DNA, the CDR3 is TGTGCCAGCACGACAGGGGCCACAGATACGCAGTATTTT.

Many counts were recorded for this clonotype. The chain recombines TRBV29-1 with TRBJ1-1; D is unresolved. Trimming pared 6 bases from V and 2 bases from J, leaving 10 bases between. The CDR3 sequence is 12 residues long. Germline lookup yields CDR1 SQVTM and CDR2 ANQGSEA. The CDR3 sequence: CSVRTVNTEAFF. Written as DNA, the CDR3 is TGCAGCGTCCGGACGGTTAACACTGAAGCTTTCTTT.

This CDR3 reads CASRDGLAGLRGGEQYF. DNA for the CDR3: TGTGCCAGCAGGGACGGACTAGCGGGGCTCAGAGGAGGGGAGCAGTACTTC. This chain uses TRBV7-8 with TRBJ2-7, with TRBD2 matching over 12 bases. From germline, CDR1 is SGHVS and CDR2 FQNEAQ. The CDR3 is made up of 17 amino acids. V lost 6 bases to trimming and J lost 7 bases; unmatched junction nucleotides: 16.

The chain carries TRBV27 and TRBJ2-7; possibly TRBD1 for D (6 bases). This CDR3 is built from 15 residues. V lost 5 bases, J lost 5 bases, and 19 bases lay in between. The germline V gene encodes CDR1 MNHEY and CDR2 SMNVEV (reference sequence). The CDR3 sequence is CASSRVVRGSHEQYF. The CDR3 coding sequence is TGTGCCAGCAGTCGGGTTGTAAGGGGGAGCCACGAGCAGTACTTC.

The genes are TRBV4-3 and TRBJ2-5, with 8 bases lining up with TRBD1. CDR1 is LGHNA and CDR2 is YSLEER in the germline V gene. CDR3 length: 14 amino acids. After removal of 1 base from V and 9 bases from J, the junction contained 7 bases not matched to a gene. The CDR3 loop is CASSQGTGWEAQYF. CDR3 in DNA: TGCGCCAGCAGCCAAGGGACAGGGTGGGAAGCCCAGTACTTC.

The chain joins TRBV18 to TRBJ2-1; D possibly corresponds to TRBD1 (5 bases). Looked up from germline, CDR1 is KGHSH and CDR2 is LQKENI. V was pared by 1 base and J by 2 bases, with 12 bases between. There are 16 residues in the CDR3. CDR3 nucleotide sequence: TGTGCCAGCTCACCACAGGGGATCCAAGCCTACAATGAGCAGTTCTTC. It encodes CASSPQGIQAYNEQFF.

This clonotype was observed many times. V usage is TRBV24-1 and J usage is TRBJ2-7; TRBD1 might be the D (6 bases). CDR1 is KGHDR, CDR2 SFDVKD, per germline. The CDR3 contains 14 residues. V lost 4 bases to trimming and J lost 2 bases, with 11 bases between them. CDR3 sequence reads: CATSDHRETYEQYF. The CDR3 bases are TGTGCCACCAGTGACCACAGGGAAACCTACGAGCAGTACTTC.